The 21 T cell receptor beta chains below all came from one sample that was sequenced in a study of regulatory T cells in long-lasting Graves disease (dated by TCRdb to the early 2020s). Explained via the paper, the time point label denotes: newly diagnosed GD, antithyroid drugs for less than 3 months. For both TCR sequencing and RNA sequencing, RNA was extracted from PBMCs in TRIzol. The library was generated by multiplex PCR. The run used an Illumina HiSeq 4000. CDR3 regions were amplified by Arm-PCR with iRepertoire HTBI primers to construct TCR beta libraries. TCRdb passed the public sequencing reads through fastp at Q25 and MiXCR, retaining productive beta sequences. CDR3 protein duplicates are merged, each entry listing the most common genes and DNA. The sample table contains around 400,000 distinct CDR3 sequences; only one count was recorded for about 15% of them. 7.8% of the sample rests with the top ten.

The same sample was also used in a study of T cells in Graves' hyperthyroidism and ophthalmopathy.

This specimen was peripheral blood mononuclear cells (PBMCs), taken at new diagnosis, from a patient treated with antithyroid drugs. The source is a middle-aged woman with Graves disease. Donor details come from another sample of the same person, matched by shared clones.

At least ten counts were recorded for this clonotype. This chain links TRBV18 with TRBJ1-5; 12 bases are a match to TRBD1. J gave up 4 bases and V 0 bases, and 4 bases lay outside the gene matches. The germline V gene has CDR1 KGHSH and CDR2 LQKENI. CDR3 length: 17 residues. Here the CDR3 reads CASSPPGQGAGNQPQHF. CDR3 bases: TGTGCCAGCTCACCACCGGGACAGGGGGCCGGGAATCAGCCCCAGCATTTT.

This clonotype appeared many times. The V gene is TRBV5-1, the J gene TRBJ2-3; D might be TRBD1 (5 bases). Trimming cost V 4 bases and J 0 bases, with 12 bases left between them. The CDR3 sequence is 15 residues long. Germline CDR1 and CDR2: SGHRS and YFSETQ. The CDR3 loop reads CASSPLTASTDTQYF. The CDR3 DNA reads TGCGCCAGCAGCCCTTTGACAGCTAGCACAGATACGCAGTATTTT.

In its sample, this clonotype was seen a few times. The gene calls are TRBV6-1 and TRBJ2-7; TRBD1 matches 9 bases. The CDR3 covers 15 residues. Trimming took 8 bases from V and 4 from J; bases not matched to a gene: 12. Germline values: CDR1 MNHNS, CDR2 SASEGT. This CDR3 reads CASFDSGQGSYEQYF. CDR3 in DNA: TGTGCCAGCTTTGACTCGGGACAGGGTTCTTACGAGCAGTACTTC.

Ten or more counts support this clonotype. This chain links TRBV2 with TRBJ2-3, with a possible D match to TRBD1 (6 bases). From germline, CDR1 is SNHLY and CDR2 FYNNEI. Trimming took 5 bases from V and 2 from J, leaving 14 bases between them. CDR3 length: 15 residues. The CDR3 sequence is CASSPRQASTDTQYF. The CDR3 region has the DNA TGTGCCAGCAGTCCCCGACAGGCGTCCACAGATACGCAGTATTTT.

Ten or more counts support this clonotype. The rearrangement links TRBV28 to TRBJ1-1; tentatively, D is TRBD1 (5 bases). The V end was cut by 5 bases, the J end by 0 bases, with 13 bases between. This CDR3 is 15 amino acids long. Germline V gene data show CDR1 as MDHEN and CDR2 as SYDVKM. CDR3 loop: CASSVPGRMNTEAFF. The DNA of the CDR3 is TGTGCCAGCAGTGTGCCGGGACGGATGAACACTGAAGCTTTCTTT.

In the case of this clonotype: This CDR3 fails to terminate in the conserved phenylalanine or tryptophan, so it likely reflects a read error. The DNA is omitted, as the CDR3 cannot be located on it reliably, and the CDR3 follows TCRdb's listing. The V call is TRBV7-9, the J call TRBJ1-6; no DNA check was done on the table's D call, TRBD1. The germline gives CDR1 SEHNR, CDR2 FQNEAQ (reference sequence). The CDR3 length equals 16 residues, ends included. CDR3 in amino acids: CASSLGRQGRYSPRHV.

The chain joins TRBV25-1 to TRBJ1-3; D may be TRBD1 (6 bases). The CDR3 is 14 amino acids. The germline V and J ends were trimmed by 3 bases and 5 bases, with 11 bases remaining between them. The germline V gene has CDR1 MGHDK and CDR2 SYGVNS. The CDR3 DNA reads as TGTGCCAGCAGTGAGGGGGACATCAGAAACACCATATATTTT. It is translated as CASSEGDIRNTIYF.

This clonotype was seen only a few times. The chain links TRBV20-1 to TRBJ2-3; 10 bases align to TRBD2. This CDR3 region has 15 residues. V lost 0 bases and J lost 4; bases outside the gene matches: 4. The V gene's germline CDR1 is DFQATT and CDR2 SNEGSKA (reference sequence). The CDR3 is CSARESGRVADTQYF. The CDR3 nucleotides read TGCAGTGCTAGAGAAAGCGGGAGGGTGGCAGATACGCAGTATTTT.

The rearrangement joins TRBV9 to TRBJ1-4; maybe TRBD1 (6 bases). V dropped 2 bases and J dropped 0 bases, with 8 bases sitting between them. The CDR3 has 15 residues. CDR1 is SGDLS and CDR2 is YYNGEE in the germline V gene. The CDR3 spells CASSVTGSTNEKLFF. CDR3 DNA sequence: TGTGCCAGCAGCGTTACAGGGTCAACTAATGAAAAACTGTTTTTT.

With respect to this clonotype: A read error may explain this, as a much larger clone is one base away. This rearrangement joins TRBV11-1 to TRBJ1-6; D uncertain. The CDR3 loop spans 16 amino acids. Looked up from germline, CDR1 is SGHAT and CDR2 is FQDESV (reference sequence). The V end lost 2 bases, the J end lost 11 bases, and 19 bases lay between the germline ends. The CDR3 DNA follows: TGTGCCAGCAGCTTAACGGAGGGTGGAGGGAATCCACCCCTCCACTTT. Amino acids: CASSLTEGGGNPPLHF.

There are a few counts of this clonotype. The chain carries TRBV5-5 and TRBJ2-7; 7 bases line up with TRBD1. CDR3 size: 14 residues. CDR1 is SGHKS and CDR2 is YYEKEE in the germline V gene (reference sequence). V lost 3 bases and J lost 3; bases outside the gene matches: 6. Here the CDR3 reads CASSYPGQHYEQYF. The CDR3 DNA reads as TGTGCCAGCAGCTACCCGGGACAGCACTACGAGCAGTACTTC.

This clonotype was counted at least ten times. CDR3 coding DNA: TGTGCCAGCAGTTTAGCCAGTGGAGAGACCCAGTACTTC. Translating it yields CASSLASGETQYF. The rearrangement joins TRBV28 to TRBJ2-5; D ambiguous. Between the trimmed V and J ends, which lost 2 bases and 4 bases, there was a span of 8 bases. Germline lookup yields CDR1 MDHEN and CDR2 SYDVKM. The CDR3 has 13 amino acids. Using reference TRBV28 and TRBJ2-5 for the parts outside the CDR3, the full variable domain is DVKVTQSSRYLVKRTGEKVFLECVQDMDHENMFWYRQDPGLGLRLIYFSYDVKMKEKGDIPEGYSVSREKKERFSLILESASTNQTSMYLCASSLASGETQYFGPGTRLLVL.

This clonotype was recorded at least ten times. The chain links TRBV29-1 to TRBJ2-7; tentatively, D is TRBD1 (6 bases). In germline, CDR1 is SQVTM, CDR2 ANQGSEA. There are 12 residues in the CDR3. Trimming left V 6 bases short and J 2 bases short, with 11 bases between. CDR3 sequence: CSVTGSTYEQYF. In DNA, the CDR3 is TGCAGCGTGACAGGTAGTACCTACGAGCAGTACTTC.

This clonotype was counted a few times. J is TRBJ2-5 and V is TRBV24-1, with D perhaps matching TRBD2 (5 bases). Germline V lookup: CDR1 KGHDR, CDR2 SFDVKD. This CDR3 is built from 14 residues. The V gene lost 1 base and the J gene lost 4 bases, with 9 bases spanning the gap. The CDR3 loop reads CATSDFKSGETQYF. The CDR3 nucleotides are TGTGCCACCAGTGATTTCAAAAGCGGAGAGACCCAGTACTTC.

The sample holds many counts of this clonotype. V is TRBV11-1 and J is TRBJ2-3; D gene uncertain. Germline assignment: CDR1 SGHAT and CDR2 FQDESV (reference sequence). V lost 5 bases and J 5 bases, leaving 14 bases between the germline ends. This CDR3 comprises 14 residues. The CDR3 sequence: CASSQGLSRDTQYF. CDR3 in DNA: TGTGCCAGCAGCCAAGGTTTGTCCAGAGATACGCAGTATTTT.

This clonotype was counted between two and nine times. The chain combines TRBV28 with TRBJ2-1; D gene uncertain. CDR3 length equals 14 residues. V dropped 6 bases and J dropped 0 bases, with 9 bases sitting between them. CDR1 and CDR2 (germline): MDHEN, SYDVKM. Here the CDR3 DNA reads TGTGCCAGCAGACCCAACCGCTCCTACAATGAGCAGTTCTTC. Translation: CASRPNRSYNEQFF.

This clonotype was detected ten times or more. This chain connects TRBV12-3 or TRBV12-4 to TRBJ2-2, with D maybe TRBD2 (7 bases). V was pared by 6 bases and J by 2 bases, with 28 bases between. This CDR3 region has 20 residues. The CDR3 region is CASSLHRRGLAVLNTGELFF. The CDR3 bases are TGTGCCAGCAGCCTACACCGCCGGGGGCTAGCGGTTCTTAACACCGGGGAGCTGTTTTTT.

This clonotype has ten or more counts. The CDR3 region is CASSQGDRHLGEPQHF. The CDR3, as DNA: TGTGCCAGCAGCCAAGGGGACAGGCATCTTGGGGAGCCCCAGCATTTT. The gene calls are TRBV7-9 and TRBJ1-5; 8 bases are shared with TRBD1. Germline V lookup: CDR1 SEHNR, CDR2 FQNEAQ (reference sequence). This CDR3 is 16 amino acids long. Losses at the gene ends were 5 bases for V and 8 bases for J; bases not matched to a gene: 14.

This clonotype appeared many times. The chain carries TRBV27 and TRBJ2-1; 8 nucleotides line up with TRBD1. V dropped 6 bases and J dropped 4; count of bases not matched to a gene: 8. This CDR3 has 15 residues. Germline-derived CDR1 and CDR2 are MNHEY and SMNVEV (reference sequence). The CDR3 region has the DNA TGTGCCAGCAGGACGGACAGGGATTCATACAATGAGCAGTTCTTC. It is translated as CASRTDRDSYNEQFF.

Of note for this clonotype: One base away lies a much larger clone, so this may be a sequencing read error. The rearrangement links TRBV12-3 or TRBV12-4 to TRBJ2-2, with D perhaps matching TRBD1 (6 bases). The CDR3 loop spans 15 amino acids. Trimming removed 3 bases at V and 8 bases at J, with 16 bases between. The CDR3 region is CASSFEGQGQGELFF. The CDR3 region has the DNA TGTGCCAGCAGTTTCGAAGGCCAGGGGCAAGGGGAGCTGTTTTTT.

This clonotype appeared a few times. The chain carries TRBV5-1 and TRBJ2-1; D uncertain. Germline V lookup: CDR1 SGHRS, CDR2 YFSETQ. There are 14 residues in the CDR3. Trimming pared 3 bases from V and 3 bases from J, leaving 10 bases between. This chain's CDR3 is CASSSLPLYNEQFF. The CDR3 nucleotides read TGCGCCAGCAGCTCCCTCCCACTCTACAATGAGCAGTTCTTC. Full variable domain (missing parts from reference TRBV5-1 and TRBJ2-1): KAGVTQTPRYLIKTRGQQVTLSCSPISGHRSVSWYQQTPGQGLQFLFEYFSETQRNKGNFPGRFSGRQFSNSRSEMNVSTLELGDSALYLCASSSLPLYNEQFFGPGTRLTVL.